These 21 T cell receptor beta chains were sequenced from one sample in a study. TCRdb analysed the 5' RACE reads with MiXCR anew, one entry per CDR3 protein. Of tens of thousands of distinct CDR3 sequences listed, around 22% are singletons. The source material was memory CD4+ T cells sorted from blood. Subset: memory CD4+ T cells, CD4+CD45RO+CD25-. The receptors stem from a female donor with breast cancer.

This clonotype was observed a handful of times. A read error is possible here, since a much larger clone lies one base away. The V call is TRBV20-1, the J call TRBJ2-7, with TRBD2 matching 11 bases. The CDR3 runs to 15 residues. Germline CDR1 DFQATT, CDR2 SNEGSKA (reference sequence). The CDR3 nucleotides are TGCAGTACTAGAGATGGGACTAGCGGAACCTACGAGCAGTACTTC. Protein product: CSTRDGTSGTYEQYF.

This clonotype was seen repeatedly, ten times or more. In nucleotides, the CDR3 is TGCGCCAGCAGCCAAGTCGGGCTAGCCAAAAACATTCAGTACTTC. Protein product: CASSQVGLAKNIQYF. The gene calls are TRBV4-1 and TRBJ2-4; the D is unclear. Between the trimmed V and J ends, which lost 1 base and 0 bases, there was a span of 7 bases. The CDR3 totals 15 residues. Per germline, CDR1 MGHRA and CDR2 YSYEKL.

This clonotype was seen a few times. This sequence joins TRBV9 and TRBJ2-2, with a tentative D call TRBD1 (6 bases). This CDR3 has 13 residues. Trimming left V 7 bases short and J 1 base short, with 8 bases between. Germline CDR1 is SGDLS and CDR2 is YYNGEE. The CDR3 region has the DNA TGTGCCAGCCACAGGGAGAACACCGGGGAGCTGTTTTTT. This codes for CASHRENTGELFF.

This clonotype was counted between two and nine times. The V call is TRBV7-2, the J call TRBJ2-1, with D possibly being TRBD1 or TRBD2 (5 bases each). CDR1 and CDR2 from the germline V gene are SGHTA and FQGNSA. The CDR3 runs 15 residues. The V end was cut by 1 base, the J end by 2 bases, with 9 bases between. The CDR3 is CASSLGRGPYNEQFF. The DNA of the CDR3 is TGTGCCAGCAGCTTAGGTCGGGGCCCCTACAATGAGCAGTTCTTC. Supplemented by reference TRBV7-2 and TRBJ2-1, the full variable domain reads GAGVSQSPSNKVTEKGKDVELRCDPISGHTALYWYRQSLGQGLEFLIYFQGNSAPDKSGLPSDRFSAERTGGSVSTLTIQRTQQEDSAVYLCASSLGRGPYNEQFFGPGTRLTVL.

This clonotype was observed at least ten times. The rearrangement links TRBV7-3 to TRBJ1-1; D not resolved. Germline V gene sequence: CDR1 SGHTA, CDR2 FQGTGA. The V end lost 5 bases, the J end lost 4 bases, and 14 bases lay between the germline ends. The CDR3 extends over 14 amino acids. DNA for the CDR3: TGTGCCAGCAGCCCACTACAGTCGAGCACTGAAGCTTTCTTT. Residues: CASSPLQSSTEAFF.

This clonotype was found once. A much more abundant neighbour one base away suggests this may be a read error. V usage is TRBV28 and J usage is TRBJ1-6; D call uncertain. Germline CDR1 and CDR2: MDHEN and SYDVKM. The length of the CDR3 is 15 residues. The chain's CDR3 is CASSPVGSYNPPLHF. Written as DNA, the CDR3 is TGTGCCAGCAGCCCGGTCGGCTCCTATAATCCACCCCTCCACTTT.

This clonotype was seen at least ten times. The chain recombines TRBV4-1 with TRBJ2-7, with D perhaps matching TRBD2 (6 bases). Trimming stripped 0 bases from V and 2 bases from J, with 14 bases between. Germline lookup yields CDR1 MGHRA and CDR2 YSYEKL. The CDR3 runs 16 residues. CDR3 region: CASSQDWRGRTYEQYF. The CDR3 region has the DNA TGCGCCAGCAGCCAAGATTGGCGGGGCAGGACCTACGAGCAGTACTTC.

Concerning this clonotype itself: A much larger clone differs from this one at a single base, so this may be a read error. The J gene is TRBJ2-1, the V gene TRBV5-6; 8 bases match TRBD2. The germline V gene encodes CDR1 SGHDT and CDR2 YYEEEE. There are 13 residues in the CDR3. The CDR3 spells CASSRGLVHEQCF. DNA of the CDR3: TGTGCCAGCAGCCGGGGACTAGTACATGAGCAGTGCTTC.

This clonotype is medium-sized by share. The chain uses TRBV6-5 and TRBJ2-1; D gene ambiguous. Trimming left V 5 bases short and J 0 bases short, with 8 bases between. The CDR3 sequence is 14 residues long. Germline CDR1 reads MNHEY; CDR2 reads SVGAGI. CDR3 region: CASSVQSSYNEQFF. CDR3 nucleotides: TGTGCCAGCAGTGTACAAAGCTCCTACAATGAGCAGTTCTTC.

This clonotype has only a few counts. The chain has TRBV28 and TRBJ2-1; tentatively, D is TRBD2 (5 bases). The germline V and J ends were trimmed by 5 bases and 13 bases, with 12 bases remaining between them. CDR3 length: 11 amino acids. Germline V gives CDR1 MDHEN, CDR2 SYDVKM. The chain's CDR3 is CASSPGSRQFF. Written as DNA, the CDR3 is TGTGCCAGCAGTCCGGGGTCACGACAGTTCTTC.

This clonotype has more than one count but fewer than ten. With a much larger clone just one base away, this may be a read error. V usage is TRBV4-3 and J usage is TRBJ2-1; D is possibly TRBD2 (6 bases). The length of the CDR3 is 14 residues. Germline CDR1 LGHNA, CDR2 YSLEER. The DNA of the CDR3 is TGCACCAGCAGCCTTCTAGGGGACTCCAATGAGCAGTTCTTC. Its translation is CTSSLLGDSNEQFF.

This clonotype was picked up a small number of times. V usage is TRBV20-1 and J usage is TRBJ2-7; tentatively, D is TRBD2 (6 bases). Trimming cost V 2 bases and J 3 bases, with 11 bases left between them. CDR3 length equals 13 residues. Per germline, CDR1 DFQATT and CDR2 SNEGSKA (reference sequence). The CDR3 DNA follows: TGCAGTGCTAGAAACCGGGACTTCTACGAGCAGTACTTC. Its translation is CSARNRDFYEQYF.

This clonotype was seen ten or more times. The V gene is TRBV7-9, the J gene TRBJ2-4; 7 bases are a match to TRBD1. The CDR3 has 13 amino acids. CDR1 is SEHNR, CDR2 FQNEAQ, per germline (reference sequence). V gave up 4 bases and J gave up 8 bases; unmatched junction bases: 5. The CDR3, as DNA: TGTGCCAGCAGCTCCGGGACAGATTACATTCAGTACTTC. It encodes CASSSGTDYIQYF.

The V and J genes are TRBV7-2 and TRBJ2-7; D unclear. This CDR3 is 13 amino acids long. From germline, CDR1 is SGHTA and CDR2 FQGNSA. Trimming removed 1 base at V and 4 bases at J, with 8 bases between. The CDR3 DNA reads as TGTGCCAGCAGCTTAGGGGTGGGGTACGAGCAGTACTTC. Its protein is CASSLGVGYEQYF.

This chain links TRBV7-9 with TRBJ1-5; 11 nucleotides agree with TRBD1. J gave up 11 bases and V 3 bases, and 9 bases lay outside the gene matches. From germline, CDR1 is SEHNR and CDR2 FQNEAQ (reference sequence). The CDR3 contains 15 residues. The chain's CDR3 is CASSLGQGGKGAQHF. CDR3 nucleotide sequence: TGTGCCAGCAGCTTGGGACAGGGGGGAAAAGGGGCCCAGCATTTT.

The V and J genes are TRBV5-1 and TRBJ2-3, with 9 bases aligning to TRBD1. The CDR3 is 15 amino acids. The V gene end was trimmed by 4 bases and the J gene end by 2 bases; junction bases not matched to a gene: 5. Germline V gene sequence: CDR1 SGHRS, CDR2 YFSETQ. CDR3 nucleotide sequence: TGCGCCAGCAGCCCGACAGGGGGATCCACAGATACGCAGTATTTT. This codes for CASSPTGGSTDTQYF.

Comment on this clonotype: This may come from a read error, since a much larger clone is one base off. V is TRBV5-1 and J is TRBJ2-3, with a weak D call TRBD2 (5 bases). The CDR3 extends over 15 amino acids. The V gene's germline CDR1 is SGHRS and CDR2 YFSETQ. The CDR3 DNA is TGCGCCAACAGCTTGGTCGGGGAATTCACAGATACGCAGTATTTT. As protein: CANSLVGEFTDTQYF.

The chain combines TRBV27 with TRBJ2-2; D unclear. Trimming pared 2 bases from V and 5 bases from J, leaving 3 bases between. Germline values: CDR1 MNHEY, CDR2 SMNVEV (reference sequence). This CDR3 region has 12 residues. This CDR3 is CASSLRTGELFF. In DNA form, the CDR3 reads TGTGCCAGCAGTTTAAGGACCGGGGAGCTGTTTTTT.

This clonotype occurred a few times. The rearrangement uses TRBV28 and TRBJ1-1; D remains unclear. V lost 1 base and J 7 bases, leaving 16 bases between the germline ends. The CDR3 spans 15 residues. Germline loops: CDR1 MDHEN, CDR2 SYDVKM. CDR3 nucleotides: TGTGCCAGCAGTTTATCATCCGGGTTCAGCCTTGAAGCTTTCTTT. Amino acids: CASSLSSGFSLEAFF.

This CDR3 reads CASSLDPGPLPGNIQYF. CDR3 DNA: TGTGCCAGCAGCTTAGATCCAGGCCCTCTTCCAGGAAACATTCAGTACTTC. This chain connects TRBV7-2 to TRBJ2-4; unclear D gene. CDR3 length: 17 amino acids. Looked up from germline, CDR1 is SGHTA and CDR2 is FQGNSA. Trimming took 1 base from V and 6 from J, leaving 19 bases between them.

This clonotype was seen many times. The chain carries TRBV20-1 and TRBJ2-7; TRBD2 matches 14 bases. Germline assignment: CDR1 DFQATT and CDR2 SNEGSKA (reference sequence). CDR3 length equals 16 residues. V lost 4 bases to trimming and J lost 7 bases; unmatched junction nucleotides: 12. CDR3 in DNA: TGCAGTGCTATATCCGGGACTAGCGGGAGTATCTATGAGCAGTACTTC. Protein product: CSAISGTSGSIYEQYF.